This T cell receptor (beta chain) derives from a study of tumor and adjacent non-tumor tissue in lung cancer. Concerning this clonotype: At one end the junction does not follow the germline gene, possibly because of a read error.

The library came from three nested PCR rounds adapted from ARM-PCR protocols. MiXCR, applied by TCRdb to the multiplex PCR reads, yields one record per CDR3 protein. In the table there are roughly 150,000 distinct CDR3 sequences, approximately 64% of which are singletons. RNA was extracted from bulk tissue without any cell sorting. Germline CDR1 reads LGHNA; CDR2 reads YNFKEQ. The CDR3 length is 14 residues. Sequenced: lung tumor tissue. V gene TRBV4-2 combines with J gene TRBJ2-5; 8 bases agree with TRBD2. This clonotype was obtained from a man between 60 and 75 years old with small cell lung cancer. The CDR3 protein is CASNQTGGQENQYF. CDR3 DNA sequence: TGTGCCAGCAACCAAACGGGGGGGCAAGAGAACCAGTACTTC.